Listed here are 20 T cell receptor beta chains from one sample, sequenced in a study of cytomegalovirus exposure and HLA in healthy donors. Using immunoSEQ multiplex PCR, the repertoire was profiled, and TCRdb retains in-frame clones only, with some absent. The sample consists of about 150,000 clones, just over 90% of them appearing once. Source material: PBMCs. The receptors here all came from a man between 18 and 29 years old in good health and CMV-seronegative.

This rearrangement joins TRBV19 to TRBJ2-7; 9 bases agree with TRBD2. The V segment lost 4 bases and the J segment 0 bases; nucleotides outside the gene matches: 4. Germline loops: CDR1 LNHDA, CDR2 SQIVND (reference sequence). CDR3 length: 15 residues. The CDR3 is CASSTLAGSSYEQYF. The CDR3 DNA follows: TGTGCCAGTAGTACCCTAGCGGGAAGCTCCTACGAGCAGTACTTC.

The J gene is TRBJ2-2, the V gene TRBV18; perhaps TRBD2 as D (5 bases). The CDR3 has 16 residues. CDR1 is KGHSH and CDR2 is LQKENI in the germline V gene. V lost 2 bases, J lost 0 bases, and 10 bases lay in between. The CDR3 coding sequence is TGTGCCAGCTCACCAAATCGGGGATCGAACACCGGGGAGCTGTTTTTT. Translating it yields CASSPNRGSNTGELFF.

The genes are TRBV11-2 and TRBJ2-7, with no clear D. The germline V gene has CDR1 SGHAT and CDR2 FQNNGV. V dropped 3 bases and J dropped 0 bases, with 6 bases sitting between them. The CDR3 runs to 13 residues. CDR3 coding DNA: TGTGCCAGCAGCTTTATTAGCTCCTACGAGCAGTACGTC. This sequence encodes CASSFISSYEQYV.

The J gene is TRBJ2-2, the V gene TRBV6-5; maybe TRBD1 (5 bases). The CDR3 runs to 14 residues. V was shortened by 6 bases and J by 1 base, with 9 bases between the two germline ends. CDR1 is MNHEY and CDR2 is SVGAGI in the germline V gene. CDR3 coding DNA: TGTGCCAGCAGCTCAACAGGGAACACCGGGGAGCTGTTTTTT. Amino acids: CASSSTGNTGELFF.

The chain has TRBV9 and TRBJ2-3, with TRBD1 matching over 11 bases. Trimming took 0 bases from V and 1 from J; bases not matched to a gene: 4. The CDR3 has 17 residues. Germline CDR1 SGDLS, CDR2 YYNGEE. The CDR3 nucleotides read TGTGCCAGCAGCGTAGTAGGGACAGGGGGTGGCACAGATACGCAGTATTTT. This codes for CASSVVGTGGGTDTQYF.

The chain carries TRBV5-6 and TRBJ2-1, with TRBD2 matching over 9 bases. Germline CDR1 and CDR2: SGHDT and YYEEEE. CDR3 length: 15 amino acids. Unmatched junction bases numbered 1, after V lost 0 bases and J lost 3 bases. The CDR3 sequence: CASSLGTSDYNEQFF. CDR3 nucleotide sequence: TGTGCCAGCAGCTTGGGGACTAGCGACTACAATGAGCAGTTCTTC.

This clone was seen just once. CDR3 protein: CASSLALAGGGDTQYF. DNA for the CDR3: TGTGCCAGCAGCTTAGCCCTAGCGGGGGGCGGCGATACGCAGTATTTT. The J gene is TRBJ2-3, the V gene TRBV11-2, with 11 nucleotides matching TRBD2. The length of the CDR3 is 16 residues. With V trimmed by 1 base and J by 6 bases, 6 bases remained unmatched. Germline loops: CDR1 SGHAT, CDR2 FQNNGV. The full variable domain, in which reference TRBV11-2 and TRBJ2-3 provide the parts outside the CDR3, is EAGVAQSPRYKIIEKRQSVAFWCNPISGHATLYWYQQILGQGPKLLIQFQNNGVVDDSQLPKDRFSAERLKGVDSTLKIQPAKLEDSAVYLCASSLALAGGGDTQYFGPGTRLTVL.

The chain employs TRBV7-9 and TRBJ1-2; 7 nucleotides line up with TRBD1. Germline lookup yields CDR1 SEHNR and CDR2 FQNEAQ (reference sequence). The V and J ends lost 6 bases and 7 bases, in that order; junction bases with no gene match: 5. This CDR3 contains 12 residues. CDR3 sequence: CASRPTGFGYTF. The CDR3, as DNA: TGTGCCAGCAGACCGACAGGGTTTGGCTACACCTTC.

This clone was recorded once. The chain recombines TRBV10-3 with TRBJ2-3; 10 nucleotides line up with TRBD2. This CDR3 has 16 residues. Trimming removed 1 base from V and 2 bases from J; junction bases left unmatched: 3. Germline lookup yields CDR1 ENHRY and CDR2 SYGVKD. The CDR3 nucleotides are TGTGCCATCAGTGAGTATACTAGCGGGACCACAGATACGCAGTATTTT. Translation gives CAISEYTSGTTDTQYF.

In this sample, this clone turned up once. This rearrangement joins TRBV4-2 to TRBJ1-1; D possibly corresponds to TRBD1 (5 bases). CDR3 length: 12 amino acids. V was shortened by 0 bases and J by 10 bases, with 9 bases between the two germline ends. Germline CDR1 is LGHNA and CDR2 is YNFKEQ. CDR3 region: CASSQEGQGAFF. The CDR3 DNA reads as TGTGCCAGCAGCCAAGAAGGGCAGGGAGCTTTCTTT.

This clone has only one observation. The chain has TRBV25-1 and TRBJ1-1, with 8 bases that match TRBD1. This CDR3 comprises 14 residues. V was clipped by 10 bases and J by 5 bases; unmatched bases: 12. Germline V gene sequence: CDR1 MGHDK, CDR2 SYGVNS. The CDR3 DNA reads TGTGCCATCAGGACAGGGAGGTCGGAGACTGAAGCTTTCTTT. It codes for CAIRTGRSETEAFF. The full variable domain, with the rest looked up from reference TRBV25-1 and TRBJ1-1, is EADIYQTPRYLVIGTGKKITLECSQTMGHDKMYWYQQDPGMELHLIHYSYGVNSTEKGDLSSESTVSRIRTEHFPLTLESARPSHTSQYLCAIRTGRSETEAFFGQGTRLTVV.

The CDR3 loop reads CASSPDSGGNTIYF. CDR3 nucleotide sequence: TGCGCCAGCAGTCCAGACAGTGGTGGAAACACCATATATTTT. The chain uses TRBV5-1 and TRBJ1-3; TRBD1 might be the D (5 bases). The V gene lost 5 bases and the J gene lost 3 bases, with 12 bases spanning the gap. The length of the CDR3 is 14 residues. The germline V gene has CDR1 SGHRS and CDR2 YFSETQ.

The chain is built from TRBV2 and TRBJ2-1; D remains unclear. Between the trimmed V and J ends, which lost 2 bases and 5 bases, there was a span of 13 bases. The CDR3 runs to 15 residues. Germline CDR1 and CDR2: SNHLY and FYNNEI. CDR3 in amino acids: CASSERQRLNNEQFF. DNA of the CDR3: TGTGCCAGCAGTGAACGCCAGAGACTTAACAATGAGCAGTTCTTC.

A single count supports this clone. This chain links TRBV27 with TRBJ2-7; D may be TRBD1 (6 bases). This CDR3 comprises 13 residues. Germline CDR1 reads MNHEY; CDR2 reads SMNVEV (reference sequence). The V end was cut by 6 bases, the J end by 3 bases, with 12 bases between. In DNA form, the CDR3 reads TGTGCCAGCAGCCCCACAGGGATCTACGAGCAGTACTTC. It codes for CASSPTGIYEQYF.

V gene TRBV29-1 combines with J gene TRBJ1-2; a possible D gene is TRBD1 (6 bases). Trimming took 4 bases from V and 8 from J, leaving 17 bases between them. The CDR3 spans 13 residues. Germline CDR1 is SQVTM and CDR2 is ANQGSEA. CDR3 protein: CSVARTVPRGYTF. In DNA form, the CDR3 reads TGCAGCGTTGCCCGGACAGTTCCTAGAGGCTACACCTTC.

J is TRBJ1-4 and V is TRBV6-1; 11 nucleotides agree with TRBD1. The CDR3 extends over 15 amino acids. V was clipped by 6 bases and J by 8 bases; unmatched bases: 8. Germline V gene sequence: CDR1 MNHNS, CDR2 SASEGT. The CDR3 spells CASSAGTGGGEKLFF. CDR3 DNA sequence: TGTGCCAGCAGCGCGGGGACAGGGGGAGGAGAAAAACTGTTTTTT.

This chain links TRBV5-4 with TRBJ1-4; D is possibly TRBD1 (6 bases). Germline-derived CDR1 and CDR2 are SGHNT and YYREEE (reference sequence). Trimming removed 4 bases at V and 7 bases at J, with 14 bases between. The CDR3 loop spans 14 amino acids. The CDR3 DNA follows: TGTGCCAGCAGCGCCGGACAGCAAGCTGAAAAACTGTTTTTT. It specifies CASSAGQQAEKLFF.

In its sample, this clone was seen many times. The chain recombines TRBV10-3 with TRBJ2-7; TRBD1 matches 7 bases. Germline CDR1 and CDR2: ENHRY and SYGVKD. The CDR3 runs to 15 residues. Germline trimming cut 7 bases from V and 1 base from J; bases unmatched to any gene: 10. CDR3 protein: CAIKEGQQRSYEQYF. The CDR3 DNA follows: TGTGCCATCAAAGAGGGACAGCAAAGATCCTACGAGCAGTACTTC.

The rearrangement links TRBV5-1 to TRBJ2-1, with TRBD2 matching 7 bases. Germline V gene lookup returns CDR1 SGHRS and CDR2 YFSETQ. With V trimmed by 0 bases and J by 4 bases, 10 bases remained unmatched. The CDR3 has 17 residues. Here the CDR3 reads CASSLEAAGVGYNEQFF. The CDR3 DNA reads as TGCGCCAGCAGCTTGGAGGCTGCGGGAGTGGGTTACAATGAGCAGTTCTTC.

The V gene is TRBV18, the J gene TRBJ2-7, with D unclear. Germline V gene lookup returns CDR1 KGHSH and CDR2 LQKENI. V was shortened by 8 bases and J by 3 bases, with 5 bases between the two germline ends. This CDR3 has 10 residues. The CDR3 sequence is CASTNYEQYV. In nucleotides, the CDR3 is TGTGCCAGCACTAACTACGAGCAGTACGTC.